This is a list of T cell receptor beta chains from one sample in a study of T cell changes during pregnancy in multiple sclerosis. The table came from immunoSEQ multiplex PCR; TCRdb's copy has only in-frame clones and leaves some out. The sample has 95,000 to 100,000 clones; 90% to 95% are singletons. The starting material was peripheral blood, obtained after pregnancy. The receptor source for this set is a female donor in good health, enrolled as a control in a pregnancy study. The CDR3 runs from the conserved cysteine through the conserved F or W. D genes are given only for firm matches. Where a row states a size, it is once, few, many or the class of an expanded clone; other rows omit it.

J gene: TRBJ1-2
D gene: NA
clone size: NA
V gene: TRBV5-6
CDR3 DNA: TGTGCCAGCAGCCCCGGGGGGATCAGAGGCTACACCTTC
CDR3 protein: CASSPGGIRGYTF

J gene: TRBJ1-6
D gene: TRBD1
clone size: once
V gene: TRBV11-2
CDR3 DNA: TGTGCCAGCAGCCCACAGGGGACAGGGCATTCACCCCTCCACTTT
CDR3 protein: CASSPQGTGHSPLHF

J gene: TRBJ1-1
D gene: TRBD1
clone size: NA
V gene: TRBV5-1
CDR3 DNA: TGCGCCAGCAGCTTGGTCCAGCTCCGCCAGGGGGGAACTGAAGCTTTCTTT
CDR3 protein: CASSLVQLRQGGTEAFF

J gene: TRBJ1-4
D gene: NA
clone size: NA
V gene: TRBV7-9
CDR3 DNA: TGTGCCAGCAGCACACCTGGACGGGATAATGAAAAACTGTTTTTT
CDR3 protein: CASSTPGRDNEKLFF

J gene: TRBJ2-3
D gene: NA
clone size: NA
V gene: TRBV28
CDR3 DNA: TGTGCCAGCAGTTGGCGGGGCCCTAGCACAGATACGCAGTATTTT
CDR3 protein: CASSWRGPSTDTQYF

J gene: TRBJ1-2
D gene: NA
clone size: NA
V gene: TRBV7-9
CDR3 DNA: TGTGCCAGCAGCTTACCGCCGAAGCAAACTAACTATGGCTACACCTTC
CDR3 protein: CASSLPPKQTNYGYTF

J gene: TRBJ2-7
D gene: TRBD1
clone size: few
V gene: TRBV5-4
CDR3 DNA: TGTGCCAGCAGCTCGCCGGGACAGGGGTACGAGCAGTACTTC
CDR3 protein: CASSSPGQGYEQYF

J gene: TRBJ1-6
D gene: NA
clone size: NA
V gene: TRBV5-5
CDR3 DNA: TGTGCCAGCAGCCCGGGAATAGAGAATTCACCCCTCCACTTT
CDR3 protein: CASSPGIENSPLHF

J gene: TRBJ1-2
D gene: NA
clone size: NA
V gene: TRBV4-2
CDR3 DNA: TGTGCCAGCAGCCCCAACCTCGGCTATGGCTACACCTTC
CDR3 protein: CASSPNLGYGYTF

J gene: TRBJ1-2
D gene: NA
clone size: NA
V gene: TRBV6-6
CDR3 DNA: TGTGCCAGCAGACAGGGTAGCTTAGGCTACACCTTC
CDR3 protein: CASRQGSLGYTF

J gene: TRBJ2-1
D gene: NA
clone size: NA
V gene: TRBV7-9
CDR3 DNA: TGTGCCAGCAGTTTCACTAGCCTGACGTCCCGTGAGCAGTTCTTC
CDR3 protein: CASSFTSLTSREQFF

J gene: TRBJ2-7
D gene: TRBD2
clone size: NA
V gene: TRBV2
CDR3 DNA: TGTGCCAGCGAGCGGGGGGCTACCTACGAGCAGTACTTC
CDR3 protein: CASERGATYEQYF

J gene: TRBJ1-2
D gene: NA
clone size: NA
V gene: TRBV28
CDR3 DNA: TGTGCCAGCAGTTCATCTCCCGGGGGGCTCCTTAACTATGGCTACACCTTC
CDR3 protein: CASSSSPGGLLNYGYTF

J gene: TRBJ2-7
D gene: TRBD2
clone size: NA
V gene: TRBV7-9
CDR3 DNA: TGTGCCAGCAGCTTGCTACTTGGCGGGAGGGCCGACGAGCAGTACTTC
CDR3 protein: CASSLLLGGRADEQYF

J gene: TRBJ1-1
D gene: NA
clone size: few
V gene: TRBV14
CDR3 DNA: TGTGCCAGCAGCTTACCTGGACAGTTTTGGAACACTGAAGCTTTCTTT
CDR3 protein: CASSLPGQFWNTEAFF

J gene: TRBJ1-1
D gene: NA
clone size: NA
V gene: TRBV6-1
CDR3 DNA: TGTGCCAGCAGTACCTATGGGGGGGGTGCTTTCTTT
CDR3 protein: CASSTYGGGAFF

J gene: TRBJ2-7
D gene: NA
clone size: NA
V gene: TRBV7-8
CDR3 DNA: TGTGCCACAGCCGGACAGAATGCCTACGAGCAGTACTTC
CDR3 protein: CATAGQNAYEQYF